This T cell receptor (beta chain) was found in a study of regulatory T cells in long-lasting Graves disease. According to the study, TCR beta libraries were built with iRepertoire HTBI primers and CDR3-region Arm-PCR. One entry per CDR3 protein, called by TCRdb with MiXCR from the multiplex PCR reads. Of 680,000 or so distinct CDR3 sequences in the sample, roughly 15% were seen once. This clonotype was seen a few times. As to time point: newly diagnosed GD, antithyroid drugs for less than 3 months. From RNA extracted from PBMCs, the TCR library was made. As collected, the peripheral blood samples measured about 9.2 milliliters each and went into EDTA tubes. Germline V gene data show CDR1 as MNHEY and CDR2 as SVGEGT. The CDR3 runs 16 residues. Trimming took off 5 bases at V and 0 bases at J, with 16 bases between the two ends. This sample also appeared in a second study, on T cells in Graves' hyperthyroidism and ophthalmopathy. That source notes: The hyperthyroidism was newly diagnosed and had lasted under 2 months; the patients were aged 18 to 65. With the HTBI primer set, the TCR CDR3 went through a first round of RT-PCR. The model forecast ophthalmopathy, anticipating it by a median roughly 6.5 months before onset.

The rearrangement joins TRBV6-2 or TRBV6-3 to TRBJ1-2, with unresolved D. Sequenced here: peripheral blood mononuclear cells (PBMCs), sampled at new diagnosis, from a patient treated with antithyroid drugs. This clonotype was obtained from a woman aged 25 to 45 with Graves disease. The CDR3 loop is CASSESVGSPNYGYTF. For the CDR3, the DNA is TGTGCCAGCAGTGAGTCGGTTGGGAGCCCTAACTATGGCTACACCTTC.